Below, 21 T cell receptor beta chains from the same sample are listed, as sequenced in a study of T-cell reconstitution after alpha-beta-depleted transplantation in children. Preparation of the TCRbeta library was carried out with unique molecular identifiers. TCRdb reprocessed the PCR reads via MiXCR and lists one record per CDR3 protein. The data contain approximately 400,000 distinct CDR3 sequences, under 13% of them singletons. Sequenced here: PBMCs from the stem cell graft donor, sampled from the stem cell graft. The receptors were sampled from a human donor who donated a stem cell graft to a child with acute myeloid leukemia.

V is TRBV6-1 and J is TRBJ1-5; 9 positions match TRBD1. Germline V gene data show CDR1 as MNHNS and CDR2 as SASEGT. This CDR3 is 16 amino acids long. The ends lost 6 bases at V and 6 bases at J; junction bases unmatched: 12. The CDR3 sequence is CASSANLDRGGQPQHF. The CDR3 bases are TGTGCCAGCAGCGCCAACCTGGACAGGGGAGGTCAGCCCCAGCATTTT.

The V gene is TRBV5-1, the J gene TRBJ2-7; the D gene is possibly TRBD1 (6 bases). V dropped 2 bases and J dropped 2 bases, with 17 bases sitting between them. CDR3 length: 16 residues. Per the germline V gene, CDR1 is SGHRS and CDR2 is YFSETQ. CDR3 coding DNA: TGCGCCAGCAGCTTCCAGACAGGTCAAGGGCCCTACGAGCAGTACTTC. It codes for CASSFQTGQGPYEQYF.

The chain employs TRBV10-3 and TRBJ1-2; 7 bases map to TRBD1. The junction had 6 bases not matched to a gene; V was cut back by 5 bases and J by 0 bases. The germline V gene encodes CDR1 ENHRY and CDR2 SYGVKD. The CDR3 covers 15 residues. CDR3 bases: TGTGCCATCAGTTTCGGGACAGCTCCTAACTATGGCTACACCTTC. Translating it yields CAISFGTAPNYGYTF.

The V and J genes are TRBV20-1 and TRBJ2-2; D is perhaps TRBD1 (5 bases). Germline V gives CDR1 DFQATT, CDR2 SNEGSKA (reference sequence). There are 15 residues in the CDR3. The chain's CDR3 is CSVGGAFANTGELFF. In DNA form, the CDR3 reads TGCAGCGTCGGTGGGGCTTTCGCGAACACCGGGGAGCTGTTTTTT.

This clonotype occurred a few times. The chain couples TRBV6-5 to TRBJ1-1; D may be TRBD1 (5 bases). This CDR3 region has 14 residues. V lost 4 bases to trimming and J lost 3 bases, with 12 bases between them. The germline CDR1 and CDR2 sequences are MNHEY and SVGAGI. CDR3 loop: CASSLTGSYTEAFF. CDR3 coding DNA: TGTGCCAGCAGTTTAACAGGATCGTACACTGAAGCTTTCTTT.

Worth noting for this clonotype: Being one base from a much bigger clone, this may be a read error. The rearrangement uses TRBV9 and TRBJ1-6, with D perhaps matching TRBD1 (5 bases). V was cut by 7 bases and J by 7 bases, with 12 bases left in between. CDR3 size: 13 residues. Germline CDR1 and CDR2: SGDLS and YYNGEE. CDR3 nucleotide sequence: TGTGCCAGCGGGTCAGGGCGGAATTCACCCCTCCACTTT. It specifies CASGSGRNSPLHF.

This clonotype was counted ten times or more. This rearrangement joins TRBV7-9 to TRBJ1-1, with 7 bases identical to TRBD1. The CDR3 is made up of 14 amino acids. V lost 8 bases to trimming and J lost 0 bases; unmatched junction nucleotides: 6. The germline V gene has CDR1 SEHNR and CDR2 FQNEAQ (reference sequence). The CDR3 bases are TGTGCCAGCCTTTTTGGGACAGTGAACACTGAAGCTTTCTTT. Translating gives CASLFGTVNTEAFF.

This chain uses TRBV6-2 or TRBV6-3 with TRBJ2-3; perhaps TRBD2 as D (5 bases). CDR3 length: 13 residues. With 3 bases removed from V and 2 bases from J, the gap between germline ends came to 6 bases. The V gene's germline CDR1 is MNHEY and CDR2 SVGEGT. In DNA form, the CDR3 reads TGTGCCAGCAGTTATGACTACACAGATACGCAGTATTTT. It specifies CASSYDYTDTQYF.

This clonotype was detected many times. The rearrangement uses TRBV11-1 and TRBJ1-1; D ambiguous. V gave up 5 bases and J gave up 1 base, with 8 bases separating them. The CDR3 sequence is 13 residues long. Germline V gene data show CDR1 as SGHAT and CDR2 as FQDESV (reference sequence). In DNA form, the CDR3 reads TGTGCCAGCAGCCCCCGATGGAACACTGAAGCTTTCTTT. It specifies CASSPRWNTEAFF.

CDR3 DNA sequence: TGTGCCAGCAGCCAGGGGACTAGCGCCCAAGAGACCCAGTACTTC. It encodes CASSQGTSAQETQYF. V is TRBV3-1 and J is TRBJ2-5; 10 bases align to TRBD2. The trim removed 3 bases at V and 1 base at J, leaving 2 bases unmatched. Germline CDR1 LGHDT, CDR2 YNNKEL (reference sequence). The CDR3 runs 15 residues.

Only a few counts were recorded for this clonotype. This chain connects TRBV20-1 to TRBJ2-1; 13 positions match TRBD2. The germline gives CDR1 DFQATT, CDR2 SNEGSKA (reference sequence). The V gene end was trimmed by 0 bases and the J gene end by 4 bases; junction bases not matched to a gene: 6. CDR3 size: 17 residues. CDR3 nucleotides: TGCAGTGCTAGAGATCCAACTAGCGGGAGGGGATACAATGAGCAGTTCTTC. Amino acids: CSARDPTSGRGYNEQFF.

Regarding this clonotype: One end of the junction does not line up with germline, which may come from a read error. The rearrangement links TRBV20-1 to TRBJ2-7; TRBD2 agrees at 8 bases. Germline values: CDR1 DFQATT, CDR2 SNEGSKA (reference sequence). This CDR3 is built from 16 residues. The CDR3 is CSAGDVIAGLAYEQYF. CDR3 DNA sequence: TGCAGTGCTGGAGATGTGATAGCGGGGCTTGCCTACGAGCAGTACTTC.

This clonotype was found a few times. The chain joins TRBV27 to TRBJ1-4; tentatively, D is TRBD1 (5 bases). Germline CDR1 is MNHEY and CDR2 is SMNVEV (reference sequence). The CDR3 contains 14 residues. V was trimmed by 6 bases and J by 5 bases, leaving 13 bases between them. The CDR3 here is CASSRPGGNEKLFF. CDR3 bases: TGTGCCAGCAGCCGGCCGGGGGGAAATGAAAAACTGTTTTTT. The complete variable domain, with remaining parts taken from reference TRBV27 and TRBJ1-4, reads EAQVTQNPRYLITVTGKKLTVTCSQNMNHEYMSWYRQDPGLGLRQIYYSMNVEVTDKGDVPEGYKVSRKEKRNFPLILESPSPNQTSLYFCASSRPGGNEKLFFGSGTQLSVL.

The V gene is TRBV10-3, the J gene TRBJ2-7; 11 bases map to TRBD1. The CDR3 sequence is 14 residues long. The trim removed 4 bases at V and 7 bases at J, leaving 6 bases unmatched. Germline V gives CDR1 ENHRY, CDR2 SYGVKD. The CDR3: CAISGGQGVDEQYF. The DNA of the CDR3 is TGTGCCATCAGTGGGGGACAGGGGGTAGATGAGCAGTACTTC.

J is TRBJ1-5 and V is TRBV7-6; no clear D. V dropped 4 bases and J dropped 5 bases, with 12 bases sitting between them. This CDR3 has 14 amino acids. Looked up from germline, CDR1 is SGHVS and CDR2 is FNYEAQ. The CDR3 reads CASSSLGEHQPQHF. CDR3 coding DNA: TGTGCCAGCAGCTCCCTTGGGGAGCATCAGCCCCAGCATTTT.

In its sample, this clonotype was seen a few times. The gene calls are TRBV18 and TRBJ1-4; no clear D gene. V was clipped by 4 bases and J by 6 bases, with 18 bases between them. Germline loops: CDR1 KGHSH, CDR2 LQKENI. This CDR3 has 16 amino acids. The CDR3 DNA follows: TGTGCCAGCTCACTGATGTCGGGAGGGCTGGATGAAAAACTGTTTTTT. Protein product: CASSLMSGGLDEKLFF. The variable domain in full, completed from reference TRBV18 and TRBJ1-4, reads NAGVMQNPRHLVRRRGQEARLRCSPMKGHSHVYWYRQLPEEGLKFMVYLQKENIIDESGMPKERFSAEFPKEGPSILRIQQVVRGDSAAYFCASSLMSGGLDEKLFFGSGTQLSVL.

This chain connects TRBV10-3 to TRBJ2-7, with 7 bases fitting TRBD1. Germline values: CDR1 ENHRY, CDR2 SYGVKD. The V and J ends lost 4 bases and 2 bases, in that order; junction bases with no gene match: 8. The CDR3 has 15 amino acids. The CDR3 is CAISGGGDRAYEQYF. Here the CDR3 DNA reads TGTGCCATCAGTGGGGGTGGGGACAGAGCCTACGAGCAGTACTTC.

The rearrangement links TRBV4-1 to TRBJ2-2; D gene uncertain. Trimming removed 0 bases from V and 0 bases from J, with 11 bases in between. CDR3 length equals 17 residues. Germline V gives CDR1 MGHRA, CDR2 YSYEKL. In DNA form, the CDR3 reads TGCGCCAGCAGCCAAGAGTGGGCAGCCGCGAACACCGGGGAGCTGTTTTTT. Encoded protein: CASSQEWAAANTGELFF.

This clonotype was picked up a small number of times. This chain connects TRBV6-2 or TRBV6-3 to TRBJ1-1; D call uncertain. In germline, CDR1 is MNHEY, CDR2 SVGEGT. With 8 bases removed from V and 2 bases from J, the gap between germline ends came to 15 bases. CDR3 length: 14 residues. CDR3 sequence reads: CASRVTGRNTEAFF. The CDR3 nucleotides read TGTGCCAGCCGGGTGACCGGGCGAAACACTGAAGCTTTCTTT.

This clonotype showed up just a few times. The genes are TRBV2 and TRBJ2-4; maybe TRBD1 (5 bases). Germline CDR1 reads SNHLY; CDR2 reads FYNNEI. V lost 2 bases and J lost 8, with 13 bases in between. The CDR3 is made up of 14 amino acids. This CDR3 reads CASSEPPEGDIQYF. CDR3 DNA sequence: TGTGCCAGCAGTGAACCCCCGGAAGGGGACATTCAGTACTTC.

The J gene is TRBJ2-7, the V gene TRBV4-1, with TRBD2 identical over 11 bases. The CDR3 covers 16 residues. From germline, CDR1 is MGHRA and CDR2 YSYEKL. J lost 0 bases, V lost 9 bases, and 10 bases had no gene match. CDR3 in amino acids: CARGASGRPSSYEQYF. The DNA of the CDR3 is TGCGCCAGAGGGGCTAGCGGGAGGCCGAGCTCCTACGAGCAGTACTTC.